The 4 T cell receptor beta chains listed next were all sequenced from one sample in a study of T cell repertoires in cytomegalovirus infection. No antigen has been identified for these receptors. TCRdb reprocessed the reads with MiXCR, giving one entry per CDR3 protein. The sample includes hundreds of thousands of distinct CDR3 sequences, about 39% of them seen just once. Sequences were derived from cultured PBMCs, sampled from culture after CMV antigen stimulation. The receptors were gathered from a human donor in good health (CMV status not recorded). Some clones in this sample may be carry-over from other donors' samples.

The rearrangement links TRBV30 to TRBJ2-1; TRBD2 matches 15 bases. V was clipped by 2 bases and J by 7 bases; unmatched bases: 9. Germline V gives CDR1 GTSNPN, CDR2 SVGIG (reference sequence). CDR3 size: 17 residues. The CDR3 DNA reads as TGTGCCTGGAGTTCCTCAGGACTAGCGGGAGGGATTAATGAGCAGTTCTTC. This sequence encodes CAWSSSGLAGGINEQFF.

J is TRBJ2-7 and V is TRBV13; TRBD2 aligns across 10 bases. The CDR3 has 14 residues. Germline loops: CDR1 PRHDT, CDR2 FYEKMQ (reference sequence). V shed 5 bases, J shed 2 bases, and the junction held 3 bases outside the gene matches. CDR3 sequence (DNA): TGTGCCAGCAGCGACGGACTAGCGGCCTACGAGCAGTACGTC. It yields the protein CASSDGLAAYEQYV.

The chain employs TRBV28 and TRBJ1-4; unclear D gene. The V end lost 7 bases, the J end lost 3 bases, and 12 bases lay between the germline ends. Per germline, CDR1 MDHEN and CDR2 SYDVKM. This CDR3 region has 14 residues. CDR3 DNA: TGTGCCAGCACGACCCGGGGTTCTAATGAAAAACTGTTTTTT. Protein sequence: CASTTRGSNEKLFF.

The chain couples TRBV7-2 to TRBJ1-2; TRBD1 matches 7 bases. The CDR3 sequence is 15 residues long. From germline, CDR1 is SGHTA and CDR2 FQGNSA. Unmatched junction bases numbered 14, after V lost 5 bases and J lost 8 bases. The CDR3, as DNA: TGTGCCAGCAGCGGATGGCGACAGGGTTCGCGAGGCTACACCTTC. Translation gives CASSGWRQGSRGYTF.